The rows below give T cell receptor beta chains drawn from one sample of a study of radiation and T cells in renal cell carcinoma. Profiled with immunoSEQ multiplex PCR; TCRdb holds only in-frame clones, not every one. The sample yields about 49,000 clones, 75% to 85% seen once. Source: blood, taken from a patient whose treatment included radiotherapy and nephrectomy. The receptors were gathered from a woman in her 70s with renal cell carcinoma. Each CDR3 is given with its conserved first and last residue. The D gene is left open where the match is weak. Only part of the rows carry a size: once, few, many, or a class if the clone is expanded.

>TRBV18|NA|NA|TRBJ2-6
TGTGCCAGCTCACCATCCCGAGTCACCGGGGCCAACGTCCTGACTTTC
CASSPSRVTGANVLTF
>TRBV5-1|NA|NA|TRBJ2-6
TGCGCCAGCAGCTTGGCGGCAGTCAACTCTGGGGCCAACGTCCTGACTTTC
CASSLAAVNSGANVLTF
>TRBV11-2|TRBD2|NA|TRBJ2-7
TGTGCCAGCAGCTTAGAGGAGTACGCGGGGCTAGCGGGTAGCTCCTACGAGCAGTACTTC
CASSLEEYAGLAGSSYEQYF
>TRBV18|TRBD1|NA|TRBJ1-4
TGTGCCAGCTCACCACCGGGACAGGGGGCAACTAATGAAAAACTGTTTTTT
CASSPPGQGATNEKLFF
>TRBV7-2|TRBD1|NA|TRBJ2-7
TGTGCCAGCAGCCGGACAGGGGCCTACGAGCAGTACTTC
CASSRTGAYEQYF
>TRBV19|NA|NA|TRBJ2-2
TGTGCCAGTAGTATTGGTCAGATAAACACCGGGGAGCTGTTTTTT
CASSIGQINTGELFF
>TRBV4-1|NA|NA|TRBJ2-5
TGCGCCAGCAGCCAAGATTCGAGACTTCTAAACTTC
CASSQDSRLLNF
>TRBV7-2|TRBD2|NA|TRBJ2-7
TGTGCCAGCAGCTTAGGACCGGGACTAGCGAGGCCCTACGAGCAGTACTTC
CASSLGPGLARPYEQYF
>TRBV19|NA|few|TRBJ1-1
TGTGCCAGTAGTACACAGGGTTTCACTGAAGCTTTCTTT
CASSTQGFTEAFF
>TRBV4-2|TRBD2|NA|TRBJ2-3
TGTGCCAGCAGCCTTGGACTAGCGGGGGGTGAAGGCACAGATACGCAGTATTTT
CASSLGLAGGEGTDTQYF
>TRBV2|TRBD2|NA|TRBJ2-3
TGTGCCAGCTCCCCGGGACTAGCGGGGGAAGATACGCAGTATTTT
CASSPGLAGEDTQYF
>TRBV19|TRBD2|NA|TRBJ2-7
TGTGCCAGTAGTATAGGTAGCGGGCTTCCCTACGAGCAGTACTTC
CASSIGSGLPYEQYF
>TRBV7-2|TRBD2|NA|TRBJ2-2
TGTGCCAGCAGCTGGGGACTAGCGGGAGAGGGCGGGGAGCTGTTTTTT
CASSWGLAGEGGELFF
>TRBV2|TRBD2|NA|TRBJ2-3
TGTGCCGGCCAGCGGGAGGCGGGAGATACGCAGTATTTT
CAGQREAGDTQYF
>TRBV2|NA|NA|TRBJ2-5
TGTGCCAGCAGTGAGACATCGATGGGCCCAGTCGAGACCCAGTACTTC
CASSETSMGPVETQYF
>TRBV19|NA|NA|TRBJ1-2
TGTGCCAGTAGCCCCGGACAGACTTACTATGGCTACACCTTC
CASSPGQTYYGYTF
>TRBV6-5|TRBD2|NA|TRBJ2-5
TGTGCCAGCAGTTACTCTCTAGCGGGAGGGCCGGGGACCCAGTACTTC
CASSYSLAGGPGTQYF
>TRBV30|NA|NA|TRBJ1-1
TGTGCCTGGAACTGGCAGTCTGAAGCTTTCTTT
CAWNWQSEAFF
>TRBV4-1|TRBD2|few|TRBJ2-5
TGCGCCAGCAGCCAGGCCCTAGCGGGAGGTCAGGAGACCCAGTACTTC
CASSQALAGGQETQYF
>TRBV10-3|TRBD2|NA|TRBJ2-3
TGTGCCATCAGTGAGTCCCTACTAGCGGGAGGTATGGATACGCAGTATTTT
CAISESLLAGGMDTQYF
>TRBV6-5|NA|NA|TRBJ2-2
TGTGCCAGCAGTTTACAGGGAGAAACCGGGGAGCTGTTTTTT
CASSLQGETGELFF
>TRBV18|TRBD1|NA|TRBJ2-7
TGTGCCAGCTCACCCTCGGGGACAGGTTACGAGCAGTACTTC
CASSPSGTGYEQYF
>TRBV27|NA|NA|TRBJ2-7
TGTGCCAGCACCCTACTAGCTTGCGAGCAGTACTTC
CASTLLACEQYF
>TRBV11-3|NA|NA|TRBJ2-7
TGTGCCAGCAGCTTGACTAGATGGGACGAGCAGTACTTC
CASSLTRWDEQYF
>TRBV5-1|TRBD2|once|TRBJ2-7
TGCGCCAGCAGCACGGGACTAGCGGGGTTCCACGAGCAGTACTTC
CASSTGLAGFHEQYF
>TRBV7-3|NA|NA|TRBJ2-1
TGTGCCAGCAGCTTCTGGAGGACCACCTACAATGAGCAGTTCTTC
CASSFWRTTYNEQFF
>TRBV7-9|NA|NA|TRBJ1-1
TGTGCCAGCAGCCTTAGGGCCTCGTCTCTGAACACTGAAGCTTTCTTT
CASSLRASSLNTEAFF
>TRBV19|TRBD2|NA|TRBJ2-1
TGTGCCAGTCGGGGCGCGGGAGGGCCCAGCTACAATGAGCAGTTCTTC
CASRGAGGPSYNEQFF
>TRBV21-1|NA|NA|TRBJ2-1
TGTGCCAGCAGCAAAGGAACAGGTACCCACAATGAGCAGTTCTTC
CASSKGTGTHNEQFF
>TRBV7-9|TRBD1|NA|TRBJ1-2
TGTGCCAGCAGCGACAGACAGGGGGCAGGATATGGCTACACCTTC
CASSDRQGAGYGYTF
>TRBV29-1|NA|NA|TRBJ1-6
TGCAGCGTTCGGTCTTCGGGCAATTCACCCCTCCACTTT
CSVRSSGNSPLHF
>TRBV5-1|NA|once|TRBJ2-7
TGCGCCAGATCAAGGGATTTTCCCTACGAGCAGTACTTC
CARSRDFPYEQYF
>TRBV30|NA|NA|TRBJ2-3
TGTGCCTGGGACGGACAGCCCACAGATACGCAGTATTTT
CAWDGQPTDTQYF
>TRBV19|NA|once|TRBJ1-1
TGTGCCAGTAGTATCGACCAGATGAACACTGAAGCTTTCTTT
CASSIDQMNTEAFF
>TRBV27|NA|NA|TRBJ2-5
TGTGCCAGCAGTTCTGGGGGCTCGAGGGAGACCCAGTACTTC
CASSSGGSRETQYF
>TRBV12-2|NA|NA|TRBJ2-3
TGTGCAAGTCGTTTCGGGACTAGGAGCACAGATACGCAGTATTTT
CASRFGTRSTDTQYF
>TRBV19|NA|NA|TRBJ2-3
TGTGCCAGTAGTGCGGGGGCACAGTATACGCAGTATTTT
CASSAGAQYTQYF
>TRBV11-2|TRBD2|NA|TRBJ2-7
TGTGCCAGCAGCTCCGAGACTAGCGGGGGTTACGAGCAGTACTTC
CASSSETSGGYEQYF
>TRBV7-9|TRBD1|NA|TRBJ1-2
TGTGCCAGCAGCTTTACAGGGGGTTATGGCTACACCTTC
CASSFTGGYGYTF
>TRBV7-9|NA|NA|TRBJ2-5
TGTGCCAGCAGCTTGATACAGGAAGGAGGGGAAGAGACCCAGTACTTC
CASSLIQEGGEETQYF
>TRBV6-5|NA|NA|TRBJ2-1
TGTGCCAGCAGTTACCTACAGGGTGAGCAGTTCTTC
CASSYLQGEQFF
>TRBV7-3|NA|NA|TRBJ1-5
TGTGCCAGCAGCTTAATGGTCGGCCAGCCCCAGCATTTT
CASSLMVGQPQHF
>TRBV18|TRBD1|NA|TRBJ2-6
TGTGCCAGCTCACCACCGGGACAGGAAAGCTCTGGGGCCAACGTCCTGACTTTC
CASSPPGQESSGANVLTF
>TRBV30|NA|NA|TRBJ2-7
TGTGCCTGCATTGATAGGGTTCGCTACGAGCAGTACTTC
CACIDRVRYEQYF
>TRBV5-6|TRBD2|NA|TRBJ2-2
TGTGCCAGCAGCGGGTTAGCGGGAGGTTCTACCGGGGAGCTGTTTTTT
CASSGLAGGSTGELFF
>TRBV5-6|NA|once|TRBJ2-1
TGTGCCAGCAGCTGGTCAACTAGTAACAATGAGCAGTTCTTC
CASSWSTSNNEQFF
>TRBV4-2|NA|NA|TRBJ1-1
TGTGCCAGCAGCCAAGGGGAGGGGGGCAACACTGAAGCTTTCTTT
CASSQGEGGNTEAFF
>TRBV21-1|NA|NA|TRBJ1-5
TGTGCCAGCAGCAAAGTATCCGGCAATCAGCCCCAGCATTTT
CASSKVSGNQPQHF
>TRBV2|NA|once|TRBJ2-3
TGTGCCAGCAGCTGGGACTGGCGCCAGGATACGCAGTATTTT
CASSWDWRQDTQYF